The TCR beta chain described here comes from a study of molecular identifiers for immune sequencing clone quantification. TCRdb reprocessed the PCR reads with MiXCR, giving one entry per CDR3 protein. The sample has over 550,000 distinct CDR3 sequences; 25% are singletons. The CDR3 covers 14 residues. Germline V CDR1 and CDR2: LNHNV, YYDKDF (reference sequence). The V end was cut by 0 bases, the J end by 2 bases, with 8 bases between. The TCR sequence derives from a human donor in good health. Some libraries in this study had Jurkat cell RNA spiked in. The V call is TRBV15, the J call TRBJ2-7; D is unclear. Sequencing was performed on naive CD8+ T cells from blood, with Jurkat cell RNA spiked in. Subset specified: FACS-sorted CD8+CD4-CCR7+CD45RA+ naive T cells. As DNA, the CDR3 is TGTGCCACCAGCAGAGATCAGGTAACCTACGAGCAGTACTTC. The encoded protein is CATSRDQVTYEQYF.